This TCR beta chain was sequenced for a study of PD-L1 blockade in urothelial cancer. Study summary: Patients had undergone 0 to 3 prior chemotherapy regimens.

Sequencing used immunoSEQ multiplex PCR; TCRdb keeps in-frame clones, though not all of them. This repertoire shows under 55,000 clones, over 75% found once; its top ten account for roughly 5%. Trimming shortened V by 2 bases and J by 7 bases, and 20 bases separated the two germline ends. This CDR3 region has 17 residues. Germline values: CDR1 MNHEY, CDR2 SMNVEV (reference sequence). Patient sample counts ranged from 1 to 8, pretreatment and on-treatment. V usage is TRBV27 and J usage is TRBJ2-2; D might be TRBD1 (5 bases). The starting material was PBMCs, obtained around atezolizumab (anti-PD-L1) treatment. The receptor comes from a man aged 40-50 years with urothelial cancer. CDR3 nucleotides: TGTGCCAGCAGTTTAAAGGCAGGGTTCCCCCTAGGCGGGGAGCTGTTTTTT. It translates to CASSLKAGFPLGGELFF.